The 29 T cell receptor beta chains below were found in one sample sequenced in a study of identical twins. TCRdb re-derived calls from the 5' RACE reads in MiXCR, one entry per CDR3 protein. The data contain 510,000 or so distinct CDR3 sequences, approximately 16% of them seen just once; the ten biggest clones take up around 0.48%. The same sample was also used in a study of yellow fever vaccine responses in identical twins.

Sequenced sample: CD4+ T cells sorted from blood. The receptors derive from a woman between 18 and 30 years old in good health.

This chain links TRBV7-9 with TRBJ2-1, with D perhaps matching TRBD1 (7 bases). Germline-derived CDR1 and CDR2 are SEHNR and FQNEAQ (reference sequence). V was shortened by 4 bases and J by 1 base, with 17 bases between the two germline ends. The length of the CDR3 is 17 residues. CDR3 sequence (DNA): TGTGCCAGCAGCTCCGCAGGGGGGAGGATATCCTACAATGAGCAGTTCTTC. Translating gives CASSSAGGRISYNEQFF.

This clonotype has just a few counts. The chain joins TRBV7-2 to TRBJ1-2; D is possibly TRBD1 (5 bases). This CDR3 comprises 15 residues. Germline V gene sequence: CDR1 SGHTA, CDR2 FQGNSA. Deletions cut 5 bases from V and 0 bases from J, with 13 bases between. This chain's CDR3 is CASSPWTLANYGYTF. In DNA form, the CDR3 reads TGTGCCAGCAGCCCATGGACACTAGCTAACTATGGCTACACCTTC.

The rearrangement uses TRBV28 and TRBJ2-7; D not resolved. The germline CDR1 and CDR2 sequences are MDHEN and SYDVKM. Trimming took off 4 bases at V and 2 bases at J, with 12 bases between the two ends. CDR3 length: 14 amino acids. The DNA of the CDR3 is TGTGCCAGCAGTTCGTCATATGGAACCTACGAGCAGTACTTC. Its protein is CASSSSYGTYEQYF. Supplemented by reference TRBV28 and TRBJ2-7, the full variable domain reads DVKVTQSSRYLVKRTGEKVFLECVQDMDHENMFWYRQDPGLGLRLIYFSYDVKMKEKGDIPEGYSVSREKKERFSLILESASTNQTSMYLCASSSSYGTYEQYFGPGTRLTVT.

This chain links TRBV6-5 with TRBJ2-2, with no clear D. V was cut by 7 bases and J by 5 bases, with 8 bases left in between. CDR1 and CDR2 from the germline V gene are MNHEY and SVGAGI. This CDR3 is 12 amino acids long. This CDR3 is CASNDQTGELFF. In DNA form, the CDR3 reads TGTGCCAGCAATGACCAGACCGGGGAGCTGTTTTTT.

In this sample, this clonotype turned up a few times. This chain joins TRBV12-3 or TRBV12-4 and TRBJ2-3; possibly TRBD1 or TRBD2 for D (6 bases each). Trimming took 5 bases from V and 0 from J, leaving 15 bases between them. This CDR3 has 16 amino acids. The CDR3 is CASSPIPGASTDTQYF. In DNA, the CDR3 is TGTGCCAGCAGTCCAATACCGGGGGCCAGCACAGATACGCAGTATTTT.

This clonotype has a handful of counts. The rearrangement links TRBV7-8 to TRBJ2-5; D is unresolved. Trimming took 4 bases from V and 2 from J, leaving 17 bases between them. Germline V gene data show CDR1 as SGHVS and CDR2 as FQNEAQ. The CDR3 is 16 residues long. CDR3 nucleotide sequence: TGTGCCAGCAGCTACGCCCAGGAAACCTATCAAGAGACCCAGTACTTC. This gives the protein CASSYAQETYQETQYF. Full variable domain (outside the CDR3, taken from reference TRBV7-8 and TRBJ2-5): GAGVSQSPRYKVAKRGQDVALRCDPISGHVSLFWYQQALGQGPEFLTYFQNEAQLDKSGLPSDRFFAERPEGSVSTLKIQRTQQEDSAVYLCASSYAQETYQETQYFGPGTRLLVL.

This clonotype has just a few counts. This chain uses TRBV6-5 with TRBJ2-2; 10 bases are shared with TRBD2. Germline V CDR1 and CDR2: MNHEY, SVGAGI. The CDR3 runs 16 residues. The V segment lost 4 bases and the J segment 3 bases; nucleotides outside the gene matches: 5. The CDR3 DNA is TGTGCCAGCAGTTTCAGGACTAGCGGAGACACCGGGGAGCTGTTTTTT. Residues: CASSFRTSGDTGELFF.

The CDR3 loop is CASSLSGTGGANYGYTF. The CDR3 nucleotides are TGCGCCAGCAGCTTGTCCGGGACAGGGGGCGCGAACTATGGCTACACCTTC. V and J are TRBV5-1 and TRBJ1-2, with 12 bases fitting TRBD1. CDR1 and CDR2 (germline): SGHRS, YFSETQ. This CDR3 is 17 amino acids long. After removal of 1 base from V and 2 bases from J, the junction contained 6 bases not matched to a gene.

This sequence joins TRBV28 and TRBJ2-1; 10 bases map to TRBD2. The germline V gene has CDR1 MDHEN and CDR2 SYDVKM. The ends lost 6 bases at V and 8 bases at J; junction bases unmatched: 10. The CDR3 length is 15 residues. CDR3: CASRLPSGSGDEQFF. CDR3 in DNA: TGTGCCAGCAGACTACCTAGCGGGAGTGGTGATGAGCAGTTCTTC. The full variable domain, in which reference TRBV28 and TRBJ2-1 provide the parts outside the CDR3, is DVKVTQSSRYLVKRTGEKVFLECVQDMDHENMFWYRQDPGLGLRLIYFSYDVKMKEKGDIPEGYSVSREKKERFSLILESASTNQTSMYLCASRLPSGSGDEQFFGPGTRLTVL.

This clonotype was recorded a few times. This chain links TRBV28 with TRBJ2-7; perhaps D is TRBD1 or TRBD2 (5 bases each). The ends were cut back, 10 bases at V and 4 bases at J, with 11 bases in the middle. Germline V lookup: CDR1 MDHEN, CDR2 SYDVKM. The CDR3 sequence is 11 residues long. The CDR3 protein is CAIGTVYEQYV. CDR3 sequence (DNA): TGTGCCATCGGGACCGTGTACGAGCAGTACGTC.

This clonotype was observed a handful of times. V and J are TRBV3-1 and TRBJ2-1; D might be TRBD2 (6 bases). Germline V gives CDR1 LGHDT, CDR2 YNNKEL (reference sequence). The CDR3 sequence is 15 residues long. Between the trimmed V and J ends, which lost 3 bases and 7 bases, there was a span of 16 bases. CDR3 residues: CASSQFAGLGNEQFF. The CDR3 nucleotides are TGTGCCAGCAGCCAGTTTGCGGGGTTGGGGAATGAGCAGTTCTTC.

This chain connects TRBV2 to TRBJ2-3; D is ambiguous. This CDR3 is 11 amino acids long. Trimming stripped 8 bases from V and 2 bases from J, with 5 bases between. Germline V gene data show CDR1 as SNHLY and CDR2 as FYNNEI. CDR3: CASGPTDTQYF. CDR3 bases: TGTGCCAGCGGTCCCACAGATACGCAGTATTTT.

The chain couples TRBV5-1 to TRBJ1-3; tentatively, D is TRBD1 (5 bases). Germline V gene lookup returns CDR1 SGHRS and CDR2 YFSETQ. The ends were cut back, 0 bases at V and 4 bases at J, with 11 bases in the middle. The CDR3 runs to 15 residues. CDR3 DNA sequence: TGCGCCAGCAGCTTGGGACAGACCAGAGGAAACACCATATATTTT. This sequence encodes CASSLGQTRGNTIYF.

This clonotype was counted ten times or more. The genes are TRBV5-1 and TRBJ1-2; 7 nucleotides match TRBD1. The CDR3 contains 14 residues. J lost 7 bases, V lost 4 bases, and 10 bases had no gene match. Germline V gives CDR1 SGHRS, CDR2 YFSETQ. The CDR3 sequence: CASSAGTEVSGYTF. The CDR3 nucleotides are TGCGCCAGCAGCGCCGGGACAGAAGTCTCTGGCTACACCTTC. Looking up the rest from reference TRBV5-1 and TRBJ1-2 gives the full variable domain: KAGVTQTPRYLIKTRGQQVTLSCSPISGHRSVSWYQQTPGQGLQFLFEYFSETQRNKGNFPGRFSGRQFSNSRSEMNVSTLELGDSALYLCASSAGTEVSGYTFGSGTRLTVV.

This clonotype was seen only a few times. This chain joins TRBV10-2 and TRBJ1-6, with a possible D match to TRBD1 (5 bases). CDR1 and CDR2 from the germline V gene are WSHSY and SAAADI. CDR3 length: 16 amino acids. The V and J ends lost 6 bases and 5 bases respectively, with 17 bases between them. The CDR3 DNA is TGCGCCAGCAGATCCCTGAAAGGGGAAAATAATTCACCCCTCCACTTT. Translating it yields CASRSLKGENNSPLHF.

This clonotype occurred a few times. This rearrangement joins TRBV24-1 to TRBJ2-3; a possible D gene is TRBD2 (7 bases). The CDR3 covers 15 residues. Germline V gene data show CDR1 as KGHDR and CDR2 as SFDVKD. V lost 9 bases and J lost 7, with 22 bases in between. This chain's CDR3 is CATGEGEGLRNTQYF. CDR3 coding DNA: TGTGCCACCGGGGAGGGGGAGGGCCTACGAAATACGCAGTATTTT.

As to this clonotype: Mismatch with germline at one junction end may stem from a read error. The chain joins TRBV20-1 to TRBJ2-1, with 9 bases fitting TRBD1. The CDR3 is 17 amino acids. Per the germline V gene, CDR1 is DFQATT and CDR2 is SNEGSKA (reference sequence). CDR3: CCARMDRGKGSYNEQFF. The DNA of the CDR3 is TGCTGTGCTAGGATGGACAGGGGAAAAGGGTCCTACAATGAGCAGTTCTTC.

This chain links TRBV5-1 with TRBJ2-1; 11 bases are a match to TRBD2. The germline V gene encodes CDR1 SGHRS and CDR2 YFSETQ. After removal of 4 bases from V and 4 bases from J, the junction contained 7 bases not matched to a gene. The CDR3 contains 16 residues. CDR3 coding DNA: TGCGCCAGCAGCCCGGGGCGGACTAGCGGGTACAATGAGCAGTTCTTC. Protein sequence: CASSPGRTSGYNEQFF. Supplemented by reference TRBV5-1 and TRBJ2-1, the full variable domain reads KAGVTQTPRYLIKTRGQQVTLSCSPISGHRSVSWYQQTPGQGLQFLFEYFSETQRNKGNFPGRFSGRQFSNSRSEMNVSTLELGDSALYLCASSPGRTSGYNEQFFGPGTRLTVL.

This clonotype was seen a few times. The chain combines TRBV27 with TRBJ1-1, with 7 bases that match TRBD1. Germline CDR1 MNHEY, CDR2 SMNVEV (reference sequence). This CDR3 has 16 residues. V trimming: 1 base; J trimming: 4 bases; junction bases outside the gene matches: 9. The CDR3 here is CASSLFLTGSTTEAFF. The CDR3 DNA is TGTGCCAGCAGTTTATTCCTGACAGGGTCGACCACTGAAGCTTTCTTT.

This clonotype was detected only once. This chain connects TRBV28 to TRBJ2-3, with 8 bases fitting TRBD2. CDR3 length: 16 residues. With 3 bases clipped from V and 2 bases from J, the junction kept 7 bases outside the gene matches. Germline CDR1 is MDHEN and CDR2 is SYDVKM. CDR3 nucleotide sequence: TGTGCCAGCAGTTTGACCTCTAGCGGGCCCACAGATACGCAGTATTTT. Protein sequence: CASSLTSSGPTDTQYF.

This rearrangement joins TRBV7-3 to TRBJ2-1, with D perhaps given as TRBD1 or TRBD2 (5 bases each). Germline lookup yields CDR1 SGHTA and CDR2 FQGTGA. The CDR3 is 13 amino acids. V was cut by 7 bases and J by 8 bases, with 15 bases left in between. The CDR3 here is CASTVAGRDEQFF. In DNA form, the CDR3 reads TGTGCCAGCACGGTGGCAGGGAGAGATGAGCAGTTCTTC. The full variable domain, rest sourced from reference TRBV7-3 and TRBJ2-1, is GAGVSQTPSNKVTEKGKYVELRCDPISGHTALYWYRQSLGQGPEFLIYFQGTGAADDSGLPNDRFFAVRPEGSVSTLKIQRTERGDSAVYLCASTVAGRDEQFFGPGTRLTVL.

This chain joins TRBV5-6 and TRBJ2-7, with 13 bases lining up with TRBD2. V dropped 4 bases and J dropped 6; count of bases not matched to a gene: 13. The length of the CDR3 is 17 residues. Germline-derived CDR1 and CDR2 are SGHDT and YYEEEE. CDR3 coding DNA: TGTGCCAGCAGCCTCGAATTACTAGCGGGAGGGCCCCTCGAGCAGTACTTC. This gives the protein CASSLELLAGGPLEQYF.

The J gene is TRBJ2-1, the V gene TRBV5-4; TRBD2 aligns across 10 bases. The germline CDR1 and CDR2 sequences are SGHNT and YYREEE (reference sequence). After removal of 4 bases from V and 2 bases from J, the junction contained 6 bases not matched to a gene. The CDR3 is 16 amino acids. CDR3 DNA sequence: TGTGCCAGCAGCCACTACAGCGGGGGGGCCTACAATGAGCAGTTCTTC. Translating it yields CASSHYSGGAYNEQFF.

This clonotype was detected a few times. The CDR3 region has the DNA TGTGCCAGCAGCCGTCTGGGAGTAGACACCGGGGAGCTGTTTTTT. This sequence encodes CASSRLGVDTGELFF. This chain connects TRBV4-2 to TRBJ2-2, with D possibly being TRBD2 (5 bases). This CDR3 contains 15 residues. CDR1 LGHNA and CDR2 YNFKEQ come from the germline V gene. Trimming shortened V by 4 bases and J by 3 bases, and 12 bases separated the two germline ends.

This clonotype has just one count. The chain employs TRBV20-1 and TRBJ2-3; D is perhaps TRBD2 (6 bases). Trimming took 0 bases from V and 2 from J, leaving 12 bases between them. Germline assignment: CDR1 DFQATT and CDR2 SNEGSKA (reference sequence). The CDR3 runs to 15 residues. The CDR3 DNA reads as TGCAGTGCTAGAGATCAGGGACTGATCACAGATACGCAGTATTTT. This encodes CSARDQGLITDTQYF.

This clonotype was observed a handful of times. The V gene is TRBV11-2, the J gene TRBJ1-2; 10 positions agree with TRBD1. This CDR3 spans 18 amino acids. CDR1 is SGHAT, CDR2 FQNNGV, per germline. V was pared by 4 bases and J by 6 bases, with 17 bases of the junction left unmatched. The CDR3 here is CASSSVRRTGGILDGYTF. CDR3 nucleotide sequence: TGTGCCAGCAGCTCTGTAAGAAGGACAGGGGGAATACTAGATGGCTACACCTTC.

Only a few counts were recorded for this clonotype. The chain employs TRBV3-1 and TRBJ1-1, with a possible D match to TRBD1 (5 bases). V lost 3 bases, J lost 1 base, and 15 bases lay in between. The germline V gene encodes CDR1 LGHDT and CDR2 YNNKEL (reference sequence). The CDR3 is made up of 16 amino acids. Here the CDR3 DNA reads TGTGCCAGCAGCCATTGGGGGGGAGGGGAGAACACTGAAGCTTTCTTT. This sequence encodes CASSHWGGGENTEAFF.

Comments on this clonotype: Germline is not matched at one junction end, which may reflect a read error. The chain is built from TRBV10-3 and TRBJ1-1; D not certain. Per the germline V gene, CDR1 is ENHRY and CDR2 is SYGVKD. CDR3 length equals 15 residues. In DNA form, the CDR3 reads TGTTCCATCAGTGAGCCAGGTGGGGATTTTACTGAAGCTTTCTTT. Its protein product is CSISEPGGDFTEAFF.

This clonotype was detected a few times. The V and J genes are TRBV29-1 and TRBJ1-2, with 7 nucleotides matching TRBD1. V gave up 1 base and J gave up 2 bases; unmatched junction bases: 4. Germline V lookup: CDR1 SQVTM, CDR2 ANQGSEA. The CDR3 spans 14 residues. Here the CDR3 reads CSVEARGQNYGYTF. As DNA, the CDR3 is TGCAGCGTTGAAGCACGGGGACAGAACTATGGCTACACCTTC.